The entry below gives a single T cell receptor beta chain sequence along with its context. At one boundary the junction diverges from the germline segment, which might be a read error. The sample originates from a study of blood T cell repertoires in COVID-19. Across the study: Samples representing acute and convalescent COVID-19 were sourced from the United States, Italy and Spain.

The CDR3 consists of 13 residues. Per the germline V gene, CDR1 is MNHNS and CDR2 is SASEGT. In the study's own analysis: Reference gene primers were amplified, and this amplification served to estimate nucleated cell counts. Generated by immunoSEQ multiplex PCR, the TCRdb table keeps only in-frame clones and is missing some. The DNA was the basis for D and trimming; V, J and clone size are from that table. The sample comprises roughly 70,000 clones, approximately 83% of which are singletons, and under 5% rests with the top ten. What was sequenced was peripheral blood. The chain is built from TRBV6-1 and TRBJ1-2; maybe TRBD1 (5 bases). The sequence derives from an older woman with acute or convalescent COVID-19. CDR3 amino acids: CASRDQGSYGYTF. Here the CDR3 DNA reads TGTGCCAGCCGTGACCAGGGCTCATATGGCTACACCTTC.